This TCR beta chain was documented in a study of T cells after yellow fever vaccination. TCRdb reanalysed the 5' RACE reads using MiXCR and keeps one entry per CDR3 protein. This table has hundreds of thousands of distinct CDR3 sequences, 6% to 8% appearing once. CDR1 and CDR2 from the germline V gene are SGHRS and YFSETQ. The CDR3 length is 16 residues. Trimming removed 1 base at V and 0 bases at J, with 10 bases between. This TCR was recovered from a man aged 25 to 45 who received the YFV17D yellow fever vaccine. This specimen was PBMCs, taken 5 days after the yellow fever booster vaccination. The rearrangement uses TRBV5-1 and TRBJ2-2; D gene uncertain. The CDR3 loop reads CASSLFAVTNTGELFF. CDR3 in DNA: TGCGCCAGCAGCTTGTTTGCGGTTACGAACACCGGGGAGCTGTTTTTT.